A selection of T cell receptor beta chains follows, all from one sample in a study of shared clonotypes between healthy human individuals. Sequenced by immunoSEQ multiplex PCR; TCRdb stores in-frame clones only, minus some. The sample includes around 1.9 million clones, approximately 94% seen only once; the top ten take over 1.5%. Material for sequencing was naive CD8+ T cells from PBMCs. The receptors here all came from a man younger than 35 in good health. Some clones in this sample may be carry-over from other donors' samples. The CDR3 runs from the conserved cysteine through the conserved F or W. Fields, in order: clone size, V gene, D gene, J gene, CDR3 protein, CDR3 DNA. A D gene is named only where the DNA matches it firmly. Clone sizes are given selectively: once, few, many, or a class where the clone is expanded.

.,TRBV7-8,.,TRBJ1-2,CASSLSGIANYGYTF,TGTGCCAGCAGCTTATCCGGAATAGCTAACTATGGCTACACCTTC
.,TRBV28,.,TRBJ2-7,CASSLGLSYEQYF,TGTGCCAGCAGTTTGGGCCTATCCTACGAGCAGTACTTC
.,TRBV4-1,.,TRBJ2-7,CASSQDAGEQYF,TGCGCCAGCAGCCAAGACGCAGGCGAGCAGTACTTC
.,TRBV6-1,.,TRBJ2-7,CASSTGSYYEQYF,TGTGCCAGCAGCACAGGCTCTTACTACGAGCAGTACTTC
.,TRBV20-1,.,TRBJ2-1,CSARQGYEQFF,TGCAGTGCTAGACAGGGTTATGAGCAGTTCTTC
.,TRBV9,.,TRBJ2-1,CASSVEGHEQFF,TGTGCCAGCAGCGTAGAGGGGCATGAGCAGTTCTTC
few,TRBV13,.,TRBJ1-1,CASSELTGQRNTEAFF,TGTGCCAGCAGCGAGTTAACTGGACAGAGGAACACTGAAGCTTTCTTT
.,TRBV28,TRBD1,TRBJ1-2,CASSGQGPALYGYTF,TGTGCCAGCAGTGGACAGGGGCCGGCCCTCTATGGCTACACCTTC
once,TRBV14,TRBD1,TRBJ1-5,CASSQVSSAKGANQPQHF,TGTGCCAGCAGCCAAGTTTCCTCCGCCAAGGGGGCAAATCAGCCCCAGCATTTT
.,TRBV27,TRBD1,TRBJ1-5,CASSSGTGNQPQHF,TGTGCCAGCAGCTCCGGGACAGGGAATCAGCCCCAGCATTTT
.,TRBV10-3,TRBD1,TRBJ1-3,CAARGPLMDTIYF,TGTGCCGCCAGGGGGCCACTAATGGACACCATATATTTT
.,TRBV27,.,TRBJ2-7,CASSDLASYPYEQYF,TGTGCCAGCAGCGATTTGGCTTCTTATCCCTACGAGCAGTACTTC
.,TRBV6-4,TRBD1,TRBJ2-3,CASSDSTGGGTDTQYF,TGTGCCAGCAGTGACTCGACAGGGGGTGGCACAGATACGCAGTATTTT